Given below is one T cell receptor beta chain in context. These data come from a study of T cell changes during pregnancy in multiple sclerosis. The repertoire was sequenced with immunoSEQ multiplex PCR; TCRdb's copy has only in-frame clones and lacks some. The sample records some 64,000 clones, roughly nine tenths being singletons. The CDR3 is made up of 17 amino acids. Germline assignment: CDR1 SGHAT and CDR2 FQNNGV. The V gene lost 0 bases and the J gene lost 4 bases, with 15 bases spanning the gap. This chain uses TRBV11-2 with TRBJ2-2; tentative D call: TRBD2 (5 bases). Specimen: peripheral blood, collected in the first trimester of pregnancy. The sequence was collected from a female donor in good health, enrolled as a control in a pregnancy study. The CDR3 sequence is CASSLDPSSLPTGELFF. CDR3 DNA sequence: TGTGCCAGCAGCTTAGATCCGTCTAGCCTCCCCACCGGGGAGCTGTTTTTT.